This entry lists 31 T cell receptor beta chains sequenced from one sample in a study of T cell repertoires in cytomegalovirus infection. Their antigens remain unidentified. MiXCR, run by TCRdb on the reads, gives a single entry per CDR3 protein. The sample has about a million distinct CDR3 sequences; about a third are singletons. The sample consisted of cultured CD8+ T cells from PBMCs, taken from culture after CMV antigen stimulation. The receptors here all came from a human donor in good health (CMV status not recorded). Some clones in this sample may be carry-over from other donors' samples.

The chain joins TRBV9 to TRBJ2-2; 16 nucleotides line up with TRBD2. J gave up 7 bases and V 6 bases, and 12 bases lay outside the gene matches. CDR3 length: 18 residues. Germline CDR1 SGDLS, CDR2 YYNGEE. CDR3 sequence reads: CASTSPGTSGGARGELFF. CDR3 DNA: TGTGCCAGCACCTCCCCCGGGACTAGCGGGGGGGCCCGCGGGGAGCTGTTTTTT.

This clonotype was detected ten times or more. The CDR3 is CASSLRGPNPDTQYF. The DNA for the CDR3 is TGTGCCAGCAGTTTACGAGGGCCAAATCCAGATACGCAGTATTTT. The chain combines TRBV7-6 with TRBJ2-3, with D tentatively TRBD2 (5 bases). CDR1 SGHVS and CDR2 FNYEAQ come from the germline V gene. Trimming pared 6 bases from V and 4 bases from J, leaving 17 bases between. The CDR3 covers 15 residues.

This clonotype was found many times. This chain connects TRBV7-2 to TRBJ2-3; weak D call: TRBD2 (6 bases). The germline gives CDR1 SGHTA, CDR2 FQGNSA. V dropped 6 bases and J dropped 4 bases, with 17 bases sitting between them. This CDR3 is 15 amino acids long. Here the CDR3 DNA reads TGTGCCAGCAGACAGCTAGGAGGGAGAGCAGATACGCAGTATTTT. Its protein product is CASRQLGGRADTQYF.

This sequence joins TRBV7-6 and TRBJ1-2, with TRBD1 identical over 8 bases. V gave up 4 bases and J gave up 4 bases; unmatched junction bases: 11. Germline CDR1 and CDR2: SGHVS and FNYEAQ. The CDR3 has 16 residues. CDR3 sequence reads: CASSSSPGTGFYGYTF. The CDR3 bases are TGTGCCAGCAGCTCCTCCCCCGGGACAGGTTTCTATGGCTACACCTTC.

This clonotype was observed many times. The V call is TRBV7-2, the J call TRBJ2-3; 8 nucleotides agree with TRBD2. Germline V gene data show CDR1 as SGHTA and CDR2 as FQGNSA. V was clipped by 4 bases and J by 4 bases; unmatched bases: 7. The CDR3 is 15 residues long. In nucleotides, the CDR3 is TGTGCCAGCAGCTCAGACCAACTAGCGGCAGATACGCAGTATTTT. Its translation is CASSSDQLAADTQYF.

This clonotype has more than one count but fewer than ten. The genes are TRBV12-3 or TRBV12-4 and TRBJ2-2, with 9 nucleotides matching TRBD1. The junction had 4 bases not matched to a gene; V was cut back by 1 base and J by 7 bases. CDR3 length equals 15 residues. The CDR3 nucleotides read TGTGCCAGCAGTTTAGACAGGGGGCATAGCGGGGAGCTGTTTTTT. Encoded protein: CASSLDRGHSGELFF.

The chain carries TRBV7-9 and TRBJ2-2; 7 nucleotides match TRBD2. The CDR3 contains 14 residues. Trimming removed 6 bases from V and 5 bases from J; junction bases left unmatched: 6. From germline, CDR1 is SEHNR and CDR2 FQNEAQ (reference sequence). This CDR3 reads CASRNGGRTGELFF. Here the CDR3 DNA reads TGTGCCAGCAGAAACGGGGGGAGAACCGGGGAGCTGTTTTTT.

This clonotype was counted only a few times. The rearrangement links TRBV6-5 to TRBJ1-1; possibly TRBD1 for D (6 bases). The germline V and J ends were trimmed by 5 bases and 7 bases, with 14 bases remaining between them. The germline gives CDR1 MNHEY, CDR2 SVGAGI. The CDR3 length is 13 residues. CDR3 sequence: CASSTQQGREAFF. As DNA, the CDR3 is TGTGCCAGCAGTACCCAACAGGGACGTGAAGCTTTCTTT.

This chain uses TRBV20-1 with TRBJ1-2; the match to TRBD1 covers 7 bases. CDR3 length: 14 amino acids. V dropped 7 bases and J dropped 0; count of bases not matched to a gene: 8. Germline CDR1 reads DFQATT; CDR2 reads SNEGSKA (reference sequence). The CDR3 DNA reads as TGCAGTGTACCGAGGGACAGTTCTAACTATGGCTACACCTTC. Protein sequence: CSVPRDSSNYGYTF.

There are a few counts of this clonotype. V usage is TRBV27 and J usage is TRBJ1-6; D gene unclear. V was trimmed by 3 bases and J by 6 bases, leaving 9 bases between them. The CDR3 loop spans 14 amino acids. From germline, CDR1 is MNHEY and CDR2 SMNVEV (reference sequence). The CDR3: CASSFGPLNSPLHF. CDR3 DNA: TGTGCCAGCAGTTTTGGGCCCCTTAATTCACCCCTCCACTTT.

The chain couples TRBV7-6 to TRBJ2-1; tentatively, D is TRBD2 (6 bases). Germline lookup yields CDR1 SGHVS and CDR2 FNYEAQ. Trimming removed 6 bases from V and 4 bases from J, with 13 bases in between. The CDR3 is made up of 14 amino acids. DNA of the CDR3: TGTGCCAGCAGTGATATTAGCGGATACAATGAGCAGTTCTTC. It yields the protein CASSDISGYNEQFF.

This clonotype was observed a few times. The chain has TRBV19 and TRBJ1-1, with TRBD1 matching 8 bases. V shed 3 bases, J shed 11 bases, and the junction held 8 bases outside the gene matches. The germline CDR1 and CDR2 sequences are LNHDA and SQIVND (reference sequence). The CDR3 loop spans 13 amino acids. The CDR3 protein is CASSINRGSVAFF. The CDR3, as DNA: TGTGCCAGTAGTATTAACAGGGGGTCCGTCGCTTTCTTT.

In regard to this clonotype: A much larger clone differs from this one at a single base, so this may be a read error. In nucleotides, the CDR3 is TGTGCCAGCAGCCCAGGGAGGACTTACCTTCGCACAGATACGCAGTATTTT. Translated, it gives CASSPGRTYLRTDTQYF. The chain is built from TRBV7-2 and TRBJ2-3, with D possibly being TRBD2 (6 bases). This CDR3 region has 17 residues. V was trimmed by 5 bases and J by 1 base, leaving 19 bases between them. Germline V CDR1 and CDR2: SGHTA, FQGNSA.

This chain uses TRBV2 with TRBJ2-7; no clear D. The CDR3 consists of 10 residues. Deletions cut 7 bases from V and 9 bases from J, with 10 bases between. Germline V lookup: CDR1 SNHLY, CDR2 FYNNEI. The CDR3 loop reads CASKGARQYV. The DNA for the CDR3 is TGTGCCAGCAAGGGCGCCCGGCAGTACGTC.

Note on this clonotype: Germline and junction disagree at one end, which may indicate a read error. The V gene is TRBV2, the J gene TRBJ1-5; 7 bases are shared with TRBD1. This CDR3 has 15 amino acids. Per the germline V gene, CDR1 is SNHLY and CDR2 is FYNNEI. The CDR3 sequence: CVSSERQGVDQPQHF. The CDR3 coding sequence is TGTGTCAGCAGTGAGAGGCAGGGGGTAGATCAGCCCCAGCATTTT. The entire variable domain, with the rest obtained from reference TRBV2 and TRBJ1-5, is as follows: EPEVTQTPSHQVTQMGQEVILRCVPISNHLYFYWYRQILGQKVEFLVSFYNNEISEKSEIFDDQFSVERPDGSNFTLKIRSTKLEDSAMYFCVSSERQGVDQPQHFGDGTRLSIL.

The chain combines TRBV28 with TRBJ2-2; D not resolved. The CDR3 totals 15 residues. The ends were cut back, 3 bases at V and 4 bases at J, with 12 bases in the middle. The germline CDR1 and CDR2 sequences are MDHEN and SYDVKM. DNA for the CDR3: TGTGCCAGCAGTTTGCGGCGGAGCAGCACCGGGGAGCTGTTTTTT. It codes for CASSLRRSSTGELFF.

This clonotype was seen once. This chain joins TRBV27 and TRBJ1-5; D is possibly TRBD1 (5 bases). V was shortened by 7 bases and J by 9 bases, with 19 bases between the two germline ends. CDR3 length: 14 amino acids. Germline CDR1 and CDR2: MNHEY and SMNVEV (reference sequence). CDR3: CASTPRRGAGPQHF. CDR3 DNA: TGTGCCAGCACCCCTCGGAGGGGCGCCGGGCCCCAGCATTTT.

The table lists this clonotype with many counts. V is TRBV7-2 and J is TRBJ2-3, with D maybe TRBD1 (6 bases). Germline CDR1 is SGHTA and CDR2 is FQGNSA. Trimming took 5 bases from V and 3 from J, leaving 15 bases between them. The CDR3 is 15 residues long. The CDR3 sequence is CASSTLQGWTDTQYF. The CDR3 bases are TGTGCCAGCAGCACCCTACAGGGATGGACAGATACGCAGTATTTT.

This clonotype was seen a few times. The rearrangement links TRBV6-6 to TRBJ1-2; D might be TRBD1 (5 bases). CDR1 and CDR2 from the germline V gene are MNHNY and SVGAGI (reference sequence). Trimming removed 6 bases from V and 7 bases from J, with 21 bases in between. This CDR3 is built from 15 residues. CDR3 in DNA: TGTGCCAGCAGCAGAACGCTAGGGGACTTCGGTGGCTACACCTTC. This codes for CASSRTLGDFGGYTF.

The chain recombines TRBV27 with TRBJ2-3, with no clear D. Trimming took off 3 bases at V and 4 bases at J, with 20 bases between the two ends. Germline V gives CDR1 MNHEY, CDR2 SMNVEV (reference sequence). This CDR3 has 17 amino acids. CDR3 DNA: TGTGCCAGCAGTTTGAGTTCTCGACTCCCGAGGCCAGATACGCAGTATTTT. It is translated as CASSLSSRLPRPDTQYF.

The chain combines TRBV4-2 with TRBJ1-6, with TRBD1 matching over 8 bases. V lost 0 bases to trimming and J lost 0 bases; unmatched junction nucleotides: 13. CDR3 length: 21 residues. Germline V gene data show CDR1 as LGHNA and CDR2 as YNFKEQ. CDR3 DNA: TGTGCCAGCAGCCAAGATCTAGGGACAGGAAGAAGTGGCTCCTATAATTCACCCCTCCACTTT. Residues: CASSQDLGTGRSGSYNSPLHF.

The chain links TRBV12-5 to TRBJ1-2, with 7 bases lining up with TRBD1. The germline V gene encodes CDR1 LGHNT and CDR2 FRNRAP. This CDR3 spans 15 amino acids. Trimming removed 6 bases from V and 0 bases from J; junction bases left unmatched: 7. CDR3 DNA: TGTGCTAGTGGCGGGGGACAGCGAGCTAACTATGGCTACACCTTC. As protein: CASGGGQRANYGYTF.

With regard to this clonotype: A read error may account for a junction end that differs from germline. The chain has TRBV7-7 and TRBJ2-5; perhaps D is TRBD1 or TRBD2 (6 bases each). This CDR3 has 19 amino acids. Germline-derived CDR1 and CDR2 are SSHAT and FNYEAQ (reference sequence). CDR3 residues: CASSRERAHLRGEQETQYF. CDR3 nucleotide sequence: TGTGCTAGCAGCCGGGAGAGAGCACATCTGAGGGGGGAACAAGAGACCCAGTACTTC.

This clonotype has a handful of counts. The chain carries TRBV10-2 and TRBJ2-1; D call uncertain. The germline CDR1 and CDR2 sequences are WSHSY and SAAADI. This CDR3 is 12 amino acids long. With 3 bases removed from V and 4 bases from J, the gap between germline ends came to 4 bases. In DNA form, the CDR3 reads TGCGCCAGCAGTGATGCATACAATGAGCAGTTCTTC. Translated: CASSDAYNEQFF.

The J gene is TRBJ2-5, the V gene TRBV7-9; 8 bases are a match to TRBD1. Germline trimming cut 5 bases from V and 4 bases from J; bases unmatched to any gene: 9. CDR1 and CDR2 from the germline V gene are SEHNR and FQNEAQ (reference sequence). This CDR3 contains 15 residues. In DNA, the CDR3 is TGTGCCAGCAGCCCCGACGACAGGGGCCGAGAGACCCAGTACTTC. Amino acids: CASSPDDRGRETQYF.

The CDR3 sequence: CASSPSGSAVSPLHF. CDR3 sequence (DNA): TGTGCCAGCAGCCCCTCAGGGAGTGCTGTCTCACCCCTCCACTTT. V and J are TRBV6-8 and TRBJ1-6, with a tentative D call TRBD1 (5 bases). The germline V gene has CDR1 MNHGY and CDR2 SAAAGT. CDR3 length: 15 amino acids. V was cut by 6 bases and J by 10 bases, with 19 bases left in between.

The genes are TRBV19 and TRBJ2-2; D tentatively fits TRBD1 or TRBD2 (5 bases each). Germline lookup yields CDR1 LNHDA and CDR2 SQIVND (reference sequence). CDR3 length: 15 amino acids. Trimming pared 5 bases from V and 3 bases from J, leaving 13 bases between. The CDR3 coding sequence is TGTGCCAGTAGTCTTGGGACCCGGGACACCGGGGAGCTGTTTTTT. Translation gives CASSLGTRDTGELFF.

The CDR3 DNA sequence: TGTGCCAGCAGCCACCTAGCGGGGGGGCCTTCGGAGACCCAGTACTTC. It specifies CASSHLAGGPSETQYF. This chain links TRBV28 with TRBJ2-5; 12 bases match TRBD2. V was clipped by 6 bases and J by 5 bases; unmatched bases: 10. The CDR3 covers 16 residues. Per the germline V gene, CDR1 is MDHEN and CDR2 is SYDVKM.

This chain links TRBV4-3 with TRBJ1-1; a possible D gene is TRBD1 (5 bases). CDR3 length: 17 amino acids. V lost 3 bases and J lost 8, with 25 bases in between. Germline-derived CDR1 and CDR2 are LGHNA and YSLEER. The CDR3 bases are TGCGCCAGCAGCCACCTCCCAGGGCTTGACTCTACTACGGAAGCTTTCTTT. Encoded protein: CASSHLPGLDSTTEAFF.

This clonotype was seen repeatedly, ten times or more. The chain carries TRBV7-6 and TRBJ1-2; TRBD1 matches at 7 bases. The CDR3 loop spans 17 amino acids. V was clipped by 2 bases and J by 2 bases; unmatched bases: 11. Germline CDR1 is SGHVS and CDR2 is FNYEAQ. CDR3 loop: CASSLSTGASPNYGYTF. CDR3 nucleotide sequence: TGTGCCAGCAGCTTATCCACAGGGGCCTCTCCCAACTATGGCTACACCTTC. Full variable domain (missing parts from reference TRBV7-6 and TRBJ1-2): GAGVSQSPRYKVTKRGQDVALRCDPISGHVSLYWYRQALGQGPEFLTYFNYEAQQDKSGLPNDRFSAERPEGSISTLTIQRTEQRDSAMYRCASSLSTGASPNYGYTFGSGTRLTVV.

This clonotype has only a few counts. This chain links TRBV7-9 with TRBJ1-2, with D possibly TRBD1 on 5 matching bases. The germline V and J ends were trimmed by 1 base and 8 bases, with 11 bases remaining between them. This CDR3 spans 13 amino acids. CDR1 is SEHNR and CDR2 is FQNEAQ in the germline V gene (reference sequence). The CDR3 region has the DNA TGTGCCAGCAGCTTAGGGACAAGTAAGGGCTACACCTTC. Amino acid sequence: CASSLGTSKGYTF. The whole variable domain, remainder taken from reference TRBV7-9 and TRBJ1-2, is DTGVSQNPRHKITKRGQNVTFRCDPISEHNRLYWYRQTLGQGPEFLTYFQNEAQLEKSRLLSDRFSAERPKGSFSTLEIQRTEQGDSAMYLCASSLGTSKGYTFGSGTRLTVV.